This TCR beta chain comes out of a study of blood T cell repertoires in COVID-19. This CDR3 spans 16 amino acids. The germline CDR1 and CDR2 sequences are WNHNN and SYGVQD (reference sequence). Trimming stripped 8 bases from V and 2 bases from J, with 19 bases between. Some clones are missing from TCRdb's copy, which holds only in-frame ones; the method was immunoSEQ multiplex PCR. The sample carries 60,000 to 75,000 clones, 88% recorded once. The chain uses TRBV10-1 and TRBJ1-5; D is ambiguous. The origin of this receptor is a human donor in a cohort sampled during active COVID-19. Sequenced sample: peripheral blood. The CDR3 loop is CASGSRISWGNQPQHF. The CDR3 DNA reads TGCGCCAGCGGGTCGCGGATATCTTGGGGCAATCAGCCCCAGCATTTT.